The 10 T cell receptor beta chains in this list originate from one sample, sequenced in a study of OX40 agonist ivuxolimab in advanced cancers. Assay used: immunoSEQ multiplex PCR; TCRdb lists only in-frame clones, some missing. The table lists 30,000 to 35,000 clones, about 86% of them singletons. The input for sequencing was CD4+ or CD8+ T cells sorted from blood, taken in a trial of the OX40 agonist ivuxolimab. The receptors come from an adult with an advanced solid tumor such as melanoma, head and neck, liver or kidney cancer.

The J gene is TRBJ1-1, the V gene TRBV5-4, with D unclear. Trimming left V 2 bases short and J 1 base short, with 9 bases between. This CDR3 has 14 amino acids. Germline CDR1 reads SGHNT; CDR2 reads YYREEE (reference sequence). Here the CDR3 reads CASSFLASNTEAFF. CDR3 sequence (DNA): TGTGCCAGCAGCTTCCTGGCCTCGAACACTGAAGCTTTCTTT.

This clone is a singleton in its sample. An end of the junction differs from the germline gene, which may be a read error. The CDR3 DNA reads TGTGCCAGCAGCGCGACAGGGTGGTCCTCCGACGAGCAGTACTTC. It encodes CASSATGWSSDEQYF. The chain carries TRBV9 and TRBJ2-7, with TRBD1 identical over 7 bases. The CDR3 runs to 15 residues. The germline V gene encodes CDR1 SGDLS and CDR2 YYNGEE.

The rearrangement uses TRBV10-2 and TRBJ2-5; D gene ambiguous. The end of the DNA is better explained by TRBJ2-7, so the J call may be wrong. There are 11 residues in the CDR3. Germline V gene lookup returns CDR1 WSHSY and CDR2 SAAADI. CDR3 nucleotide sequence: TGCGCCAGCAGACAAGGCTACGAGCAGTACTTC. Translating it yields CASRQGYEQYF.

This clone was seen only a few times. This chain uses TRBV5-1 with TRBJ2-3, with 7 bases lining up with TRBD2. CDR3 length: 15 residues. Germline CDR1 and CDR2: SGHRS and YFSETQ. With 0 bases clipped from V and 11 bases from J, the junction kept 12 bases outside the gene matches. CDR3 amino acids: CASSLAEGGSYMQYF. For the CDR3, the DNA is TGCGCCAGCAGCTTGGCGGAAGGCGGGAGCTATATGCAGTATTTT.

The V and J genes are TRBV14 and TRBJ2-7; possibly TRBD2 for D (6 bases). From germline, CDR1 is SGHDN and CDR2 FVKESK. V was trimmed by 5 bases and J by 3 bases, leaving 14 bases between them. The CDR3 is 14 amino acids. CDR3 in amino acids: CASSRNYGGYEQYF. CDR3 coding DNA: TGTGCCAGCAGCAGGAATTACGGGGGCTACGAGCAGTACTTC.

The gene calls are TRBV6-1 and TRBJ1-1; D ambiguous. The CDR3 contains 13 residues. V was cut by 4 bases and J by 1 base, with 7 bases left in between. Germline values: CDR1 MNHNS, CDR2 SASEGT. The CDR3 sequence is CASSGTENTEAFF. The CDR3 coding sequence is TGTGCCAGCAGTGGCACCGAGAACACTGAAGCTTTCTTT.

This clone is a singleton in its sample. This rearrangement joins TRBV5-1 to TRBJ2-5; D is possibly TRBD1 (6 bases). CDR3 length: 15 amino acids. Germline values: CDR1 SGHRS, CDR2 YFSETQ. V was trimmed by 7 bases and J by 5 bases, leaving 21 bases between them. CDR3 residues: CASGKQGLDSETQYF. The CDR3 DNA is TGCGCCAGCGGAAAACAGGGCTTGGATTCGGAGACCCAGTACTTC.

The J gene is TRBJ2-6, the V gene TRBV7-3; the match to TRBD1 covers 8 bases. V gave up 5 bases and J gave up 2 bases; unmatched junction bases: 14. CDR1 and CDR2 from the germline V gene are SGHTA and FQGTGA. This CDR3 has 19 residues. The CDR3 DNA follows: TGTGCCAGCAGCCCCGGACAGGGAATAAGGGTGGCTGGGGCCAACGTCCTGACTTTC. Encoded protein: CASSPGQGIRVAGANVLTF.

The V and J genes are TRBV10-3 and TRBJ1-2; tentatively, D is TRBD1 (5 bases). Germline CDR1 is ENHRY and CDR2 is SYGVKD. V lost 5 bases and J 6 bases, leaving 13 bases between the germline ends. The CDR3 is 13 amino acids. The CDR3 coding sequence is TGTGCCATCAGTTGGGACGGTCCGGATGGCTACACCTTC. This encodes CAISWDGPDGYTF.

The CDR3 sequence is CASREHNPTYEQYF. CDR3 nucleotides: TGTGCCAGCAGGGAGCATAATCCCACCTACGAGCAGTACTTC. The J gene is TRBJ2-7, the V gene TRBV25-1; D remains unclear. The ends were cut back, 6 bases at V and 2 bases at J, with 14 bases in the middle. The CDR3 has 14 amino acids. The germline gives CDR1 MGHDK, CDR2 SYGVNS.